The 21 T cell receptor beta chains given below trace back to one sample, sequenced in a study of OX40 agonist ivuxolimab in advanced cancers. The table came from immunoSEQ multiplex PCR; TCRdb's copy has only in-frame clones and leaves some out. The sample carries fewer than 25,000 clones, around 88% recorded once. The sample was CD4+ or CD8+ T cells sorted from blood, taken in a trial of the OX40 agonist ivuxolimab. Receptors originate from an adult with an advanced solid tumor such as melanoma, head and neck, liver or kidney cancer.

The V and J genes are TRBV2 and TRBJ1-1; possible D gene TRBD1, 5 bases. This CDR3 is 14 amino acids long. Germline V gene sequence: CDR1 SNHLY, CDR2 FYNNEI. V lost 6 bases, J lost 5 bases, and 16 bases lay in between. The CDR3 sequence is CASRWDPMGTEAFF. CDR3 nucleotide sequence: TGTGCCAGCAGATGGGACCCAATGGGTACTGAAGCTTTCTTT. Based on the CDR3 plus reference TRBV2 and TRBJ1-1, the full variable domain is EPEVTQTPSHQVTQMGQEVILRCVPISNHLYFYWYRQILGQKVEFLVSFYNNEISEKSEIFDDQFSVERPDGSNFTLKIRSTKLEDSAMYFCASRWDPMGTEAFFGQGTRLTVV.

The chain joins TRBV2 to TRBJ2-3; no clear D. Per the germline V gene, CDR1 is SNHLY and CDR2 is FYNNEI. The CDR3 covers 14 residues. Trimming removed 4 bases from V and 1 base from J, with 9 bases in between. The CDR3 here is CASSGRPGTDTQYF. CDR3 in DNA: TGTGCCAGCAGTGGACGGCCAGGCACAGATACGCAGTATTTT.

This chain links TRBV13 with TRBJ1-2; the match to TRBD1 covers 7 bases. With 1 base clipped from V and 6 bases from J, the junction kept 2 bases outside the gene matches. The CDR3 spans 13 residues. Germline V gene data show CDR1 as PRHDT and CDR2 as FYEKMQ (reference sequence). CDR3 sequence reads: CASSLDRGDGYTF. CDR3 nucleotides: TGTGCCAGCAGCTTAGACAGGGGAGATGGCTACACCTTC. Full variable domain (missing parts from reference TRBV13 and TRBJ1-2): AAGVIQSPRHLIKEKRETATLKCYPIPRHDTVYWYQQGPGQDPQFLISFYEKMQSDKGSIPDRFSAQQFSDYHSELNMSSLELGDSALYFCASSLDRGDGYTFGSGTRLTVV.

The chain is built from TRBV5-8 and TRBJ1-5, with 10 bases matching TRBD1. The V segment lost 0 bases and the J segment 2 bases; nucleotides outside the gene matches: 11. The germline V gene encodes CDR1 SGHTS and CDR2 YDEGEE. This CDR3 spans 19 amino acids. The CDR3 protein is CASSLGGTGAARGNQPQHF. The CDR3 coding sequence is TGTGCCAGCAGCTTGGGTGGGACAGGGGCGGCGCGAGGCAATCAGCCCCAGCATTTT.

V is TRBV14 and J is TRBJ2-3, with TRBD2 matching 7 bases. Germline loops: CDR1 SGHDN, CDR2 FVKESK. J was trimmed by 9 bases and V by 1 base; bases with no gene match: 4. The CDR3 spans 13 residues. In DNA, the CDR3 is TGTGCCAGCAGCCAAGCTGACGGGGGGACGCAGTATTTT. Encoded protein: CASSQADGGTQYF.

The chain links TRBV10-3 to TRBJ1-1; D is uncertain. Germline CDR1 ENHRY, CDR2 SYGVKD. The ends were cut back, 2 bases at V and 9 bases at J, with 10 bases in the middle. The CDR3 runs 12 residues. The CDR3 reads CAISEGGAQAFF. The CDR3 DNA reads TGTGCCATCAGTGAGGGTGGCGCTCAAGCTTTCTTT.

This clone was counted a single time. The rearrangement joins TRBV28 to TRBJ1-6; D not resolved. The ends were cut back, 6 bases at V and 0 bases at J, with 18 bases in the middle. The germline gives CDR1 MDHEN, CDR2 SYDVKM. The CDR3 loop spans 18 amino acids. CDR3 protein: CASSLVGGLDSYNSPLHF. The CDR3 nucleotides are TGTGCCAGCAGCCTCGTAGGCGGGCTCGACTCCTATAATTCACCCCTCCACTTT.

This sequence joins TRBV15 and TRBJ1-5, with D perhaps TRBD1 (6 bases). Germline CDR1 is LNHNV and CDR2 is YYDKDF (reference sequence). The length of the CDR3 is 15 residues. The germline V and J ends were trimmed by 3 bases and 3 bases, with 12 bases remaining between them. CDR3 DNA: TGTGCCACCAGCAGTGGAGGGGGGACCAATCAGCCCCAGCATTTT. Translating it yields CATSSGGGTNQPQHF.

This clone was observed a handful of times. The J gene is TRBJ2-7, the V gene TRBV10-3; the D is unclear. Trimming cost V 4 bases and J 1 base, with 2 bases left between them. CDR1 ENHRY and CDR2 SYGVKD come from the germline V gene. The CDR3 covers 11 residues. The CDR3 sequence: CAISGSYEQYF. The CDR3 coding sequence is TGTGCCATCAGTGGTTCCTACGAGCAGTACTTC.

The chain employs TRBV5-1 and TRBJ2-2, with 10 bases that match TRBD2. Germline CDR1 reads SGHRS; CDR2 reads YFSETQ. The CDR3 has 16 amino acids. V dropped 0 bases and J dropped 4; count of bases not matched to a gene: 3. The CDR3, as DNA: TGCGCCAGCAGCTTGGAGGTAGCGGGAGGCACCGGGGAGCTGTTTTTT. It translates to CASSLEVAGGTGELFF.

The V call is TRBV7-2, the J call TRBJ2-1, with 13 bases lining up with TRBD2. With 4 bases clipped from V and 7 bases from J, the junction kept 7 bases outside the gene matches. CDR3 size: 16 residues. Germline V gives CDR1 SGHTA, CDR2 FQGNSA. This CDR3 reads CASSYRLAGGGNEQFF. In DNA form, the CDR3 reads TGTGCCAGCAGCTACCGACTAGCGGGAGGAGGGAATGAGCAGTTCTTC.

Comments on this clone: No DNA is shown, since the ends of the CDR3 on it are uncertain; the CDR3 is the one TCRdb lists. CDR3 amino acids: CASSSSKYSGEQFF. The genes are TRBV5-1 and TRBJ2-1; the D call of TRBD2 is as the table states it, not checked on the DNA. In germline, CDR1 is SGHRS, CDR2 YFSETQ. The CDR3 has 14 amino acids, counting both end residues.

The chain recombines TRBV7-8 with TRBJ1-1; 7 bases are a match to TRBD1. The CDR3 consists of 14 residues. The V gene end was trimmed by 2 bases and the J gene end by 7 bases; junction bases not matched to a gene: 7. In germline, CDR1 is SGHVS, CDR2 FQNEAQ. CDR3 in DNA: TGTGCCAGCAGCTTAAGTGGCAGGGGGGATGAAGCTTTCTTT. Translating it yields CASSLSGRGDEAFF.

The gene calls are TRBV2 and TRBJ2-7; unclear D gene. Germline values: CDR1 SNHLY, CDR2 FYNNEI. The ends were cut back, 5 bases at V and 2 bases at J, with 19 bases in the middle. CDR3 length: 16 amino acids. Here the CDR3 reads CASSPGRNRPAYEQYF. In DNA form, the CDR3 reads TGTGCCAGCAGTCCCGGACGGAATCGACCCGCCTACGAGCAGTACTTC. Together with reference TRBV2 and TRBJ2-7, the CDR3 gives the full variable domain: EPEVTQTPSHQVTQMGQEVILRCVPISNHLYFYWYRQILGQKVEFLVSFYNNEISEKSEIFDDQFSVERPDGSNFTLKIRSTKLEDSAMYFCASSPGRNRPAYEQYFGPGTRLTVT.

The chain links TRBV7-8 to TRBJ2-7; D uncertain. V lost 1 base to trimming and J lost 3 bases, with 10 bases between them. The CDR3 is 14 amino acids. Germline assignment: CDR1 SGHVS and CDR2 FQNEAQ. The CDR3 sequence is CASSLVGASYEQYF. The CDR3 nucleotides read TGTGCCAGCAGCTTAGTAGGAGCTAGCTACGAGCAGTACTTC.

The chain carries TRBV4-1 and TRBJ2-2; 8 bases line up with TRBD2. The CDR3 totals 18 residues. Germline V CDR1 and CDR2: MGHRA, YSYEKL. Trimming removed 0 bases from V and 0 bases from J; junction bases left unmatched: 6. Here the CDR3 reads CASSQDPSGYANTGELFF. CDR3 in DNA: TGCGCCAGCAGCCAAGATCCTAGCGGGTACGCGAACACCGGGGAGCTGTTTTTT.

V usage is TRBV27 and J usage is TRBJ1-1; possible D gene TRBD1, 6 bases. V was clipped by 1 base and J by 0 bases, with 9 bases between them. This CDR3 region has 15 residues. Germline V CDR1 and CDR2: MNHEY, SMNVEV (reference sequence). CDR3 nucleotides: TGTGCCAGCAGTTTATTAGGGACAATGAACACTGAAGCTTTCTTT. Residues: CASSLLGTMNTEAFF.

The V gene is TRBV28, the J gene TRBJ2-7; 12 bases agree with TRBD2. The junction had 12 bases not matched to a gene; V was cut back by 5 bases and J by 7 bases. CDR1 is MDHEN, CDR2 SYDVKM, per germline. The CDR3 sequence is 16 residues long. CDR3 DNA: TGTGCCAGCAGTCCCCCCGGACTAGCGGGACCCAGGGAGCAGTACTTC. It specifies CASSPPGLAGPREQYF.

The genes are TRBV30 and TRBJ2-3, with D perhaps TRBD1 or TRBD2 (5 bases each). V was cut by 4 bases and J by 2 bases, with 13 bases left in between. The CDR3 has 14 amino acids. In germline, CDR1 is GTSNPN, CDR2 SVGIG (reference sequence). The CDR3 is CAWNTGTATDTQYF. DNA for the CDR3: TGTGCCTGGAATACCGGGACGGCCACAGATACGCAGTATTTT.

This chain joins TRBV29-1 and TRBJ2-5; D unclear. The CDR3 is made up of 12 amino acids. Trimming cost V 0 bases and J 4 bases, with 6 bases left between them. Germline CDR1 is SQVTM and CDR2 is ANQGSEA. CDR3 bases: TGCAGCGTTGAAGAAAAGGGAGAGACCCAGTACTTC. Its translation is CSVEEKGETQYF.

The chain combines TRBV30 with TRBJ2-7, with D tentatively TRBD2 (7 bases). The CDR3 has 16 residues. Germline CDR1 reads GTSNPN; CDR2 reads SVGIG (reference sequence). The germline V and J ends were trimmed by 2 bases and 2 bases, with 19 bases remaining between them. DNA for the CDR3: TGTGCCTGGAGTAAGTGGGGGGGCAACCGAACCTACGAGCAGTACTTC. This encodes CAWSKWGGNRTYEQYF.